This T cell receptor (beta chain) emerged from a study of control samples from healthy donors and cancer patients. The count of this clone is one. Repertoires were generated with immunoSEQ multiplex PCR, while TCRdb's copy carries only in-frame clones and drops some. Of 73,000 or so clones in the sample, roughly 84% were seen once. This clonotype was sampled from a woman aged 50 to 60 in good health. Material for sequencing was blood.

The CDR3, as DNA: TGTGCCAGCAGCCAAGTATGGGACTCGACCTACGAGCAGTACTTC. It encodes CASSQVWDSTYEQYF. The chain employs TRBV14 and TRBJ2-7; tentatively, D is TRBD2 (6 bases). V lost 1 base to trimming and J lost 2 bases, with 12 bases between them. CDR3 length equals 15 residues. Per germline, CDR1 SGHDN and CDR2 FVKESK.